These 16 T cell receptor beta chains were sequenced from one sample in a study of cytomegalovirus exposure and HLA in healthy donors (dated by TCRdb to about 2017). The library was generated by the immunoSEQ multiplex PCR assay. The multiplex PCR relied on a mix of 60 forward primers for TCR Vbeta segments and 13 reverse primers for TCR Jbeta segments. The clones in this table, taken by TCRdb from immuneACCESS, are in-frame only. Not every clone is retained; where verified, under half of the shortfall comes from an unresolved V gene, and the cause of the rest is unknown. Here the sample has about 140,000 clones; over 65% occur a single time. The ten biggest clones cover 1.5% to 2% of the sample. The sequenced material came from PBMCs. The source is a woman younger than 45 in good health and CMV-seronegative.

The chain joins TRBV28 to TRBJ2-5; possible D gene TRBD2, 6 bases. This CDR3 comprises 13 residues. V was shortened by 7 bases and J by 5 bases, with 14 bases between the two germline ends. CDR1 and CDR2 from the germline V gene are MDHEN and SYDVKM. The CDR3 is CASTGGFLETQYF. The CDR3, as DNA: TGTGCCAGCACCGGGGGATTTCTGGAGACCCAGTACTTC.

Comment on this clone: Compared with germline, one end of the junction differs, possibly owing to a read error. The J gene is TRBJ1-3, the V gene TRBV7-9; D perhaps matches TRBD1 (6 bases). The germline CDR1 and CDR2 sequences are SEHNR and FQNEAQ (reference sequence). This CDR3 has 19 residues. The CDR3 DNA reads TGTGCCAGCAGCTACTTCCCGTCCGACACAGGGATCTCTGGAGACACCATATATTTT. This codes for CASSYFPSDTGISGDTIYF.

This clone was seen more than once but under ten times. This chain links TRBV19 with TRBJ2-2; D might be TRBD2 (5 bases). Trimming removed 6 bases from V and 3 bases from J, with 14 bases in between. The germline V gene encodes CDR1 LNHDA and CDR2 SQIVND (reference sequence). The CDR3 is 15 amino acids. The CDR3 DNA reads TGTGCCAGTAGCCCGGGGTGGAAGGACACCGGGGAGCTGTTTTTT. This codes for CASSPGWKDTGELFF.

The chain carries TRBV19 and TRBJ2-3; 8 bases fit TRBD2. The V and J ends lost 9 bases and 4 bases, in that order; junction bases with no gene match: 9. The CDR3 consists of 14 residues. Germline V gene sequence: CDR1 LNHDA, CDR2 SQIVND (reference sequence). CDR3 protein: CARRTGGAADTQYF. The CDR3 nucleotides are TGTGCCAGGCGAACCGGGGGGGCCGCAGATACGCAGTATTTT.

The rearrangement uses TRBV27 and TRBJ1-1, with 8 bases that match TRBD1. The junction had 13 bases not matched to a gene; V was cut back by 5 bases and J by 5 bases. CDR1 is MNHEY and CDR2 is SMNVEV in the germline V gene (reference sequence). CDR3 size: 16 residues. In DNA form, the CDR3 reads TGTGCCAGCAGTCCCTCCCAGGGGGCTTTGTCGACTGAAGCTTTCTTT. As protein: CASSPSQGALSTEAFF.

The chain couples TRBV25-1 to TRBJ2-7; 13 nucleotides line up with TRBD2. J lost 7 bases, V lost 2 bases, and 5 bases had no gene match. This CDR3 spans 15 amino acids. CDR1 is MGHDK, CDR2 SYGVNS, per germline. CDR3 sequence reads: CASSEGLAGVREQYF. The CDR3 region has the DNA TGTGCCAGCAGTGAAGGACTAGCGGGAGTACGTGAGCAGTACTTC.

V usage is TRBV2 and J usage is TRBJ2-1; possibly TRBD2 for D (6 bases). V shed 3 bases and J shed 3 bases, with 6 bases lying between them. The CDR3 sequence is 13 residues long. Germline-derived CDR1 and CDR2 are SNHLY and FYNNEI. In DNA, the CDR3 is TGTGCCAGCAGTGATAGCGGCTACAATGAGCAGTTCTTC. This gives the protein CASSDSGYNEQFF.

The J gene is TRBJ2-7, the V gene TRBV7-8; tentatively, D is TRBD1 (5 bases). This CDR3 spans 14 amino acids. In germline, CDR1 is SGHVS, CDR2 FQNEAQ. V dropped 3 bases and J dropped 0 bases, with 9 bases sitting between them. CDR3 sequence (DNA): TGTGCCAGCAGCTTGACAGAGCGCTCCTACGAGCAGTACTTC. It is translated as CASSLTERSYEQYF. Full variable domain (remainder filled in from reference TRBV7-8 and TRBJ2-7): GAGVSQSPRYKVAKRGQDVALRCDPISGHVSLFWYQQALGQGPEFLTYFQNEAQLDKSGLPSDRFFAERPEGSVSTLKIQRTQQEDSAVYLCASSLTERSYEQYFGPGTRLTVT.

The V and J genes are TRBV28 and TRBJ2-7; tentative D call: TRBD1 (6 bases). V dropped 3 bases and J dropped 0 bases, with 15 bases sitting between them. The length of the CDR3 is 16 residues. Germline CDR1 and CDR2: MDHEN and SYDVKM. The DNA of the CDR3 is TGTGCCAGCAGTTTTGCCAGGACAGCCAGCTCCTACGAGCAGTACTTC. Translation gives CASSFARTASSYEQYF.

The rearrangement links TRBV6-7 to TRBJ1-2; no clear D gene. TRBV6-7 is sorted into the ORF group, with uncertain function. The V end was cut by 4 bases, the J end by 3 bases, with 15 bases between. The length of the CDR3 is 15 residues. The CDR3 loop reads CASSSPRQAYYGYTF. CDR3 coding DNA: TGTGCCAGCAGTTCCCCGCGTCAGGCCTACTATGGCTACACCTTC.

The V call is TRBV5-4, the J call TRBJ1-2; 7 positions agree with TRBD1. Germline lookup yields CDR1 SGHNT and CDR2 YYREEE (reference sequence). Trimming at V came to 4 bases and at J to 5 bases, leaving 5 bases not matched to a gene. The length of the CDR3 is 13 residues. This chain's CDR3 is CASSPDRSYGYTF. The CDR3 bases are TGTGCCAGCAGCCCGGACAGGTCATATGGCTACACCTTC.

The sample holds a few counts of this clone. V gene TRBV19 combines with J gene TRBJ1-1, with D possibly being TRBD1 (5 bases). Deletions cut 11 bases from V and 3 bases from J, with 19 bases between. Germline V gene data show CDR1 as LNHDA and CDR2 as SQIVND (reference sequence). The CDR3 totals 14 residues. Here the CDR3 DNA reads TGTGCCTCGATACCCGGGGGGATCTACACTGAAGCTTTCTTT. This encodes CASIPGGIYTEAFF.

The J gene is TRBJ1-5, the V gene TRBV10-3; 8 positions agree with TRBD1. The V gene end was trimmed by 0 bases and the J gene end by 2 bases; junction bases not matched to a gene: 3. CDR1 and CDR2 (germline): ENHRY, SYGVKD. The CDR3 spans 16 residues. CDR3 protein: CAISESKTGGNQPQHF. In DNA form, the CDR3 reads TGTGCCATCAGTGAGTCTAAGACAGGGGGCAATCAGCCCCAGCATTTT.

This chain connects TRBV10-3 to TRBJ2-2; TRBD1 matches 9 bases. After removal of 5 bases from V and 0 bases from J, the junction contained 7 bases not matched to a gene. The CDR3 spans 17 residues. Per the germline V gene, CDR1 is ENHRY and CDR2 is SYGVKD. CDR3 region: CAISRTGGHANTGELFF. CDR3 nucleotides: TGTGCCATCAGTAGAACAGGGGGCCACGCGAACACCGGGGAGCTGTTTTTT.

This clone was observed a handful of times. The chain has TRBV9 and TRBJ1-5; a possible D gene is TRBD1 (5 bases). Trimming left V 3 bases short and J 0 bases short, with 7 bases between. The CDR3 runs to 14 residues. The V gene's germline CDR1 is SGDLS and CDR2 YYNGEE. CDR3 region: CASSGQNSNQPQHF. CDR3 bases: TGTGCCAGCAGCGGACAGAATAGCAATCAGCCCCAGCATTTT.

The chain uses TRBV18 and TRBJ2-7, with 10 nucleotides matching TRBD1. V shed 4 bases, J shed 3 bases, and the junction held 9 bases outside the gene matches. Germline CDR1 and CDR2: KGHSH and LQKENI. The CDR3 runs 16 residues. CDR3 sequence: CASSRLGGDRGYEQYV. The DNA for the CDR3 is TGTGCCAGCTCACGTCTCGGTGGGGACAGGGGCTACGAGCAGTACGTC.